The 19 T cell receptor beta chains given below trace back to one sample, sequenced in a study of shared clonotypes between healthy human individuals. Profiled with immunoSEQ multiplex PCR; TCRdb holds only in-frame clones, not every one. The sample carries around 510,000 clones, approximately 94% recorded once. Sequenced sample: naive CD4+ T cells sorted from blood. Subset reported: CD45RA+ positively selected. These receptors all come from a woman under 40 in good health.

This sequence joins TRBV7-2 and TRBJ2-7; TRBD2 aligns across 8 bases. V lost 8 bases and J lost 6; bases outside the gene matches: 12. Germline lookup yields CDR1 SGHTA and CDR2 FQGNSA. The CDR3 has 14 amino acids. For the CDR3, the DNA is TGTGCCAGCGCCTACCGGAGTAGCGGGACCGAGCAGTACTTC. The encoded protein is CASAYRSSGTEQYF.

This rearrangement joins TRBV27 to TRBJ1-5; TRBD1 matches at 7 bases. From germline, CDR1 is MNHEY and CDR2 SMNVEV (reference sequence). V was clipped by 4 bases and J by 7 bases; unmatched bases: 7. The CDR3 totals 14 residues. In nucleotides, the CDR3 is TGTGCCAGCAGTTCGCAGGGGGTTGGACAGCCCCAGCATTTT. This sequence encodes CASSSQGVGQPQHF.

On this clone itself: At the DNA level, this CDR3 is encoded by other sequences in the same sample as well. The chain employs TRBV18 and TRBJ2-7; TRBD1 or TRBD2 may be the D gene (7 bases each). V was trimmed by 3 bases and J by 7 bases, leaving 16 bases between them. Germline assignment: CDR1 KGHSH and CDR2 LQKENI. The CDR3 spans 14 residues. The CDR3 nucleotides read TGTGCCAGCTCACCCGGGGAGGGGGCAAGAGAGCAGTACTTC. Translated, it gives CASSPGEGAREQYF.

The V call is TRBV6-1, the J call TRBJ2-7; D is unresolved. The CDR3 has 15 residues. The V gene lost 6 bases and the J gene lost 4 bases, with 19 bases spanning the gap. Per germline, CDR1 MNHNS and CDR2 SASEGT. The CDR3 DNA is TGTGCCAGCAGAAAGACCTCAACGCCGGGTTACGAGCAGTACTTC. It is translated as CASRKTSTPGYEQYF.

This clone appeared once. The chain uses TRBV27 and TRBJ1-6, with D hard to call. Trimming removed 10 bases from V and 9 bases from J, with 10 bases in between. In germline, CDR1 is MNHEY, CDR2 SMNVEV (reference sequence). This CDR3 is built from 11 residues. CDR3 DNA sequence: TGTGCCAACCCAACTCGTTCACCCCTCCACTTT. Encoded protein: CANPTRSPLHF.

The chain employs TRBV5-4 and TRBJ2-5; the match to TRBD2 covers 7 bases. Germline CDR1 and CDR2: SGHNT and YYREEE (reference sequence). This CDR3 is 16 amino acids long. V lost 1 base and J lost 5; bases outside the gene matches: 11. The DNA of the CDR3 is TGTGCCAGCAGCTTGCAACGACTAGCCGTATCCGAGACCCAGTACTTC. Translation: CASSLQRLAVSETQYF.

The J gene is TRBJ2-7, the V gene TRBV21-1. TRBV21-1 is a listed pseudogene. This CDR3 spans 16 amino acids. This CDR3 is CASSKGAVFASYEQYF. In DNA form, the CDR3 reads TGTGCCAGCAGCAAAGGGGCGGTATTCGCCTCCTACGAGCAGTACTTC.

This clone was seen only once. This chain connects TRBV19 to TRBJ2-5; 10 positions match TRBD1. Germline V gene lookup returns CDR1 LNHDA and CDR2 SQIVND (reference sequence). The CDR3 has 15 residues. V shed 5 bases and J 5 bases; nucleotides not matched to a gene: 8. As DNA, the CDR3 is TGTGCCAGTAGTGTGACAGGGGGCTGGGGGGAGACCCAGTACTTC. Translating it yields CASSVTGGWGETQYF.

V usage is TRBV2 and J usage is TRBJ1-3; D may be TRBD1 (5 bases). V lost 1 base to trimming and J lost 4 bases, with 14 bases between them. The CDR3 is made up of 16 amino acids. In germline, CDR1 is SNHLY, CDR2 FYNNEI. The CDR3 reads CASSEVVGAEGNTIYF. CDR3 sequence (DNA): TGTGCCAGCAGTGAAGTAGTAGGGGCAGAAGGAAACACCATATATTTT.

The chain carries TRBV28 and TRBJ2-7; D is ambiguous. V shed 2 bases and J shed 5 bases, with 10 bases lying between them. Looked up from germline, CDR1 is MDHEN and CDR2 is SYDVKM. The CDR3 is made up of 13 amino acids. The chain's CDR3 is CASSLGIENEQYF. Written as DNA, the CDR3 is TGTGCCAGCAGTTTAGGTATTGAGAACGAGCAGTACTTC.

Points on this clone: This specimen includes other DNA sequences encoding the same CDR3. The chain recombines TRBV5-1 with TRBJ1-5; D remains ambiguous. Germline V lookup: CDR1 SGHRS, CDR2 YFSETQ. CDR3 size: 14 residues. The V end lost 4 bases, the J end lost 1 base, and 9 bases lay between the germline ends. For the CDR3, the DNA is TGCGCCAGCAGCCCTGACGGGAGCAATCAGCCCCAGCATTTT. Translating it yields CASSPDGSNQPQHF. Based on the CDR3 plus reference TRBV5-1 and TRBJ1-5, the full variable domain is KAGVTQTPRYLIKTRGQQVTLSCSPISGHRSVSWYQQTPGQGLQFLFEYFSETQRNKGNFPGRFSGRQFSNSRSEMNVSTLELGDSALYLCASSPDGSNQPQHFGDGTRLSIL.

The gene calls are TRBV7-2 and TRBJ2-3; 9 positions agree with TRBD2. CDR3 size: 22 residues. V shed 0 bases and J 3 bases; nucleotides not matched to a gene: 22. Germline V gene data show CDR1 as SGHTA and CDR2 as FQGNSA. The CDR3 DNA sequence: TGTGCCAGCAGCTTAGCGGGGGCGTCTAGCGGGACCTTCCACTTTAGGACAGATACGCAGTATTTT. Translation gives CASSLAGASSGTFHFRTDTQYF.

J is TRBJ2-7 and V is TRBV28; TRBD1 matches 9 bases. The CDR3 spans 15 residues. V trimming: 6 bases; J trimming: 5 bases; junction bases outside the gene matches: 11. The germline CDR1 and CDR2 sequences are MDHEN and SYDVKM. The CDR3 DNA sequence: TGTGCCAGCAGAAGTCCCTCGAACAGGGGGCACGAGCAGTACTTC. Residues: CASRSPSNRGHEQYF.

This clone was observed once. The V and J genes are TRBV4-2 and TRBJ2-2; TRBD2 might be the D (6 bases). Germline loops: CDR1 LGHNA, CDR2 YNFKEQ. The CDR3 length is 17 residues. V dropped 2 bases and J dropped 3 bases, with 16 bases sitting between them. The CDR3 loop is CASSQFYGGKHTGELFF. The CDR3, as DNA: TGTGCCAGCAGCCAATTTTATGGGGGGAAACACACCGGGGAGCTGTTTTTT.

The chain recombines TRBV19 with TRBJ2-5; TRBD1 aligns across 8 bases. Trimming cost V 7 bases and J 5 bases; bases outside gene matches: 6. The length of the CDR3 is 13 residues. Germline assignment: CDR1 LNHDA and CDR2 SQIVND (reference sequence). In nucleotides, the CDR3 is TGTGCCAGTAATCAAGACAGGGGTGAGACCCAGTACTTC. Translating gives CASNQDRGETQYF.

For this clone: The same CDR3 also results from other DNA sequences found in this sample. V usage is TRBV5-1 and J usage is TRBJ1-5; the match to TRBD1 covers 9 bases. V was pared by 0 bases and J by 7 bases, with 2 bases of the junction left unmatched. This CDR3 spans 14 amino acids. Germline V lookup: CDR1 SGHRS, CDR2 YFSETQ. The CDR3 region has the DNA TGCGCCAGCAGCTTGGGACAGGGGGGACAGCCCCAGCATTTT. Residues: CASSLGQGGQPQHF.

This chain links TRBV7-9 with TRBJ1-3; unclear D gene. The CDR3 length is 17 residues. Deletions cut 0 bases from V and 0 bases from J, with 12 bases between. The germline V gene has CDR1 SEHNR and CDR2 FQNEAQ (reference sequence). CDR3 amino acids: CASSLAWQESSGNTIYF. The CDR3 bases are TGTGCCAGCAGCTTAGCTTGGCAGGAATCCTCTGGAAACACCATATATTTT. Full variable domain (remainder filled in from reference TRBV7-9 and TRBJ1-3): DTGVSQNPRHKITKRGQNVTFRCDPISEHNRLYWYRQTLGQGPEFLTYFQNEAQLEKSRLLSDRFSAERPKGSFSTLEIQRTEQGDSAMYLCASSLAWQESSGNTIYFGEGSWLTVV.

The chain employs TRBV5-1 and TRBJ1-2; D unclear. The germline CDR1 and CDR2 sequences are SGHRS and YFSETQ. The germline V and J ends were trimmed by 2 bases and 3 bases, with 8 bases remaining between them. This CDR3 spans 13 amino acids. CDR3: CASSLLLDYGYTF. The CDR3 DNA reads as TGCGCCAGCAGCTTACTGCTAGACTATGGCTACACCTTC.

V gene TRBV28 combines with J gene TRBJ1-3, with a tentative D call TRBD1 (5 bases). V lost 6 bases and J 2 bases, leaving 14 bases between the germline ends. This CDR3 region has 15 residues. Germline-derived CDR1 and CDR2 are MDHEN and SYDVKM. CDR3 DNA: TGTGCCAGCAGCCTCGGGGGGAGTACTGGAAACACCATATATTTT. Protein sequence: CASSLGGSTGNTIYF.